This TCR beta chain was identified during a study of T cell responses to AZD1222 COVID-19 vaccine. This CDR3 is 14 amino acids long. V lost 8 bases to trimming and J lost 2 bases, with 12 bases between them. Germline-derived CDR1 and CDR2 are MRHNA and SNTAGT. Libraries were prepared by immunoSEQ multiplex PCR; TCRdb keeps only in-frame clonotypes and omits some of them. Of fewer than 110,000 clones detected, about 93% appear once; the ten largest clones hold less than 25%. The clonotype comes from an adult in good health. The V and J genes are TRBV6-4 and TRBJ2-2; D not certain. The source material was peripheral blood, sampled on day 0 of AZD1222 vaccination. The CDR3 sequence: CASSGSTNTGELFF. The CDR3, as DNA: TGTGCCAGCTCGGGCTCGACTAACACCGGGGAGCTGTTTTTT.